This T cell receptor (beta chain) was documented in a study of cytomegalovirus exposure and HLA in healthy donors. Study findings and constraints: Cytomegalovirus status was reportedly diagnosed by the classifier with high sensitivity and specificity. Per a prior analysis, the majority of TCR beta V segments were productive roughly 87% or roughly 30% of the time.

The CDR3 is 15 amino acids. V lost 6 bases to trimming and J lost 0 bases, with 12 bases between them. Germline CDR1 reads WNHNN; CDR2 reads SYGVQD (reference sequence). The PCR had 60 Vbeta and 13 Jbeta primers. Using immunoSEQ multiplex PCR, the repertoire was profiled, and TCRdb retains in-frame clones only, with some absent. This table holds about 110,000 clones, over 70% found once. Comments on this clone: Its matching antigen is unknown.

This receptor was taken from a female donor in good health and CMV-seronegative. The sample comprised PBMCs. The rearrangement links TRBV10-1 to TRBJ2-1, with D hard to call. DNA of the CDR3: TGCGCCAGCAGCCCGAGGTTGGGCTCCTACAATGAGCAGTTCTTC. It codes for CASSPRLGSYNEQFF.